The clone carrying this TCR beta chain came up many times. Its antigen is currently unknown. Gene names are mouse gene names. The read gets to within 4 residues of the CDR3 end, and the germline J gene fills in the rest. This same CDR3 is encoded by further DNA sequences in the sample. Extraction and reverse transcription of RNA yielded cDNA as the sequencing template. Profiling relied on immunoSEQ multiplex PCR, and the TCRdb table lists in-frame clones only, not all of them. The record shows 200,000 to 300,000 clones for this sample, with no singletons present. This specimen comes from a study of CD8+ T cells in alopecia areata. At the level of the study: Skin-grafted approximately 6-10-week-old female C3H/HeJ mice received tissue from roughly 6-13-month-old C3H/HeJ donors with spontaneous alopecia.

A panel of CD4, CD8alpha, NKG2D, NKG2ACE and other markers served to sort pooled cutaneous lymph node cells. Study-wide findings and caveats: It was lesional scalp, especially alopecia totalis/universalis, that showed higher clonality than normal scalp.

V was trimmed by 4 bases and J by 0 bases, leaving 9 bases between them. The germline CDR1 and CDR2 sequences are SGHDT and FRDEAV. The CDR3 covers 14 residues. The clonotype originates from a C3H/HeJ mouse with alopecia areata. The mouse line has the MHC haplotype H2-k. Sequenced material: CD4+ T cells sorted from a lymph node. V is TRBV14 and J is TRBJ2-5, with D perhaps matching TRBD1 (5 bases). CDR3 DNA (partial): TGTGCCAGCAGTCCGACAGCTAACCAAGAC. Amino acid sequence: CASSPTANQD. From start to end, the CDR3 is CASSPTANQDTQYF. Drawing the rest from reference TRBV14 and TRBJ2-5, the complete variable domain is EAGVTQSPRYAVLQEGQAVSFWCDPISGHDTLYWYQQPRDQGPQLLVYFRDEAVIDNSQLPSDRFSAVRPKGTNSTLKIQSAKQGDTATYLCASSPTANQDTQYFGPGTRLLVL.